This T cell receptor (beta chain) comes out of a study of Graves' ophthalmopathy and Graves' hyperthyroidism. This clonotype was seen repeatedly, ten times or more. In germline, CDR1 is MGHDK, CDR2 SYGVNS. The CDR3 totals 22 residues. J gave up 2 bases and V 5 bases, and 26 bases lay outside the gene matches. The study amplified TCR beta CDR3 regions using RNA transcripts. Following a first-round RT-PCR that used HTBI primers, a second-round multiplex PCR was carried out. Each CDR3 protein is one row after TCRdb ran MiXCR on the multiplex PCR reads. The table lists approximately 160,000 distinct CDR3 sequences, approximately 40% of them singletons.

The sequence was collected from a man aged 25 to 40 with Graves' ophthalmopathy. V and J are TRBV25-1 and TRBJ2-5; 10 bases align to TRBD2. Sample: peripheral blood. The CDR3 loop is CASSPARIQAELAGETQETQYF. CDR3 coding DNA: TGTGCCAGCAGTCCGGCCCGAATTCAGGCCGAGCTAGCGGGAGAGACTCAAGAGACCCAGTACTTC.